The entry below gives a single T cell receptor (beta chain) sequence along with its context. CDR3 length equals 15 residues. The V gene's germline CDR1 is MNHEY and CDR2 SMNVEV (reference sequence). After re-calling the 5' RACE reads, TCRdb lists one entry per CDR3 protein, DNA absent. This table holds 420,000 or so distinct CDR3 sequences. These data originate in a study of monozygotic twins with inflammatory bowel disease. The clonotype was recovered from a human donor with ulcerative colitis or Crohn's disease, or a healthy co-twin of an affected twin (not recorded which). The sequenced material came from blood. The V and J genes are TRBV27 and TRBJ1-2; there is no DNA to check the TCRdb D call of TRBD1. The CDR3 spells CASSSLTGAHYGYTF.